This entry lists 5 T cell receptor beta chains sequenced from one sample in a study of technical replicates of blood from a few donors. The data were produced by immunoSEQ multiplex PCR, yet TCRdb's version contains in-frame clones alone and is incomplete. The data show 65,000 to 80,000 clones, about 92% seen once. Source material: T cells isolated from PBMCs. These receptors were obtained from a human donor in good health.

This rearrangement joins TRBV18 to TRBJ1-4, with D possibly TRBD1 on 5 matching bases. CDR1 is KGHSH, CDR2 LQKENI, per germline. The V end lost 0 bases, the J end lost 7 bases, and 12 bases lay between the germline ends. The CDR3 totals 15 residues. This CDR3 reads CASSPPSGQGEKLFF. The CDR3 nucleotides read TGTGCCAGCTCACCACCTTCGGGTCAGGGTGAAAAACTGTTTTTT.

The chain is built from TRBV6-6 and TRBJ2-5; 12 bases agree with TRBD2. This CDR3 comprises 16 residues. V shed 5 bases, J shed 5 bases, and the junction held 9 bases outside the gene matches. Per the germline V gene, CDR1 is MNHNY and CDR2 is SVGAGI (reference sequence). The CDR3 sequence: CASSVGTSGSPETQYF. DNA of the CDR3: TGTGCCAGCAGTGTTGGGACTAGCGGGTCCCCGGAGACCCAGTACTTC.

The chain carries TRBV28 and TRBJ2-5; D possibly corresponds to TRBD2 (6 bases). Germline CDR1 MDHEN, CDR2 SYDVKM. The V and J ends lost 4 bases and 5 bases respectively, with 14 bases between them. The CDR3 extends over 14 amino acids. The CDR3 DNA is TGTGCCAGCAGTTGGGACTCACCCATCGAGACCCAGTACTTC. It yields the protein CASSWDSPIETQYF. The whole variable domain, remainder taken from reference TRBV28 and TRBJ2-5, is DVKVTQSSRYLVKRTGEKVFLECVQDMDHENMFWYRQDPGLGLRLIYFSYDVKMKEKGDIPEGYSVSREKKERFSLILESASTNQTSMYLCASSWDSPIETQYFGPGTRLLVL.

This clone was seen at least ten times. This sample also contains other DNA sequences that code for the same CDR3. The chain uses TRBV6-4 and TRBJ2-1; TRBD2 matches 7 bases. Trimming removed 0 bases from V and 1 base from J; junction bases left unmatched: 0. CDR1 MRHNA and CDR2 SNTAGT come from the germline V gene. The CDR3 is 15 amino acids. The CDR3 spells CASSDSSGSYNEQFF. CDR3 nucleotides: TGTGCCAGCAGTGACTCTAGCGGGTCCTACAATGAGCAGTTCTTC.

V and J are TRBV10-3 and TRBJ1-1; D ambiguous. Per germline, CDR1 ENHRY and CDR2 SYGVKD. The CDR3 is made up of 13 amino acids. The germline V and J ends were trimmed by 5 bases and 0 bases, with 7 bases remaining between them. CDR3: CAISQNMNTEAFF. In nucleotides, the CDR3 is TGTGCCATCAGTCAAAACATGAACACTGAAGCTTTCTTT.